The 5 T cell receptor beta chains below come from one sample, sequenced in a study of cytomegalovirus exposure and HLA in healthy donors. The PCR ran on 60 Vbeta and 13 Jbeta primers. Measured with immunoSEQ multiplex PCR; TCRdb has only the in-frame clones, and not every one. The data show 150,000 to 200,000 clones, around 83% seen once. Sequencing was carried out using PBMCs. These receptors were obtained from a man aged 18 to 29 in good health and CMV-seropositive.

V usage is TRBV6-1 and J usage is TRBJ1-4; 7 bases agree with TRBD1. The length of the CDR3 is 17 residues. J lost 5 bases, V lost 0 bases, and 9 bases had no gene match. CDR1 and CDR2 from the germline V gene are MNHNS and SASEGT. CDR3 DNA: TGTGCCAGCAGTGAAGCCGGCCGACAGGGACGAAATGAAAAACTGTTTTTT. Translation: CASSEAGRQGRNEKLFF.

This clone was observed a few times. The chain is built from TRBV5-1 and TRBJ2-5; D possibly corresponds to TRBD2 (6 bases). CDR3 size: 17 residues. V was shortened by 1 base and J by 3 bases, with 19 bases between the two germline ends. CDR1 is SGHRS and CDR2 is YFSETQ in the germline V gene. As DNA, the CDR3 is TGCGCCAGCAGCTTGAGGGAGGAGGGGAATTGGAAAGAGACCCAGTACTTC. This gives the protein CASSLREEGNWKETQYF.

This rearrangement joins TRBV25-1 to TRBJ2-2, with D perhaps TRBD2 (7 bases). The CDR3 is 14 residues long. Germline CDR1 and CDR2: MGHDK and SYGVNS. Deletions cut 10 bases from V and 0 bases from J, with 12 bases between. The DNA of the CDR3 is TGTGCCACCCGGGGGGCCACGAACACCGGGGAGCTGTTTTTT. Translating it yields CATRGATNTGELFF.

This clone was observed a single time. The chain's CDR3 is CASSDSASNEQFF. The CDR3 DNA sequence: TGTGCCAGCAGTGACTCGGCTAGTAATGAGCAGTTCTTC. The V gene is TRBV6-4, the J gene TRBJ2-1; D is undetermined. V was cut by 0 bases and J by 7 bases, with 7 bases left in between. Germline CDR1 reads MRHNA; CDR2 reads SNTAGT. CDR3 length: 13 amino acids.

The chain combines TRBV6-1 with TRBJ1-6, with D possibly TRBD1 on 5 matching bases. The germline V gene has CDR1 MNHNS and CDR2 SASEGT. This CDR3 spans 14 amino acids. V dropped 4 bases and J dropped 10 bases, with 14 bases sitting between them. The CDR3: CASSAGPGGSPLHF. The CDR3 bases are TGTGCCAGCAGTGCAGGTCCCGGGGGGTCACCCCTCCACTTT.